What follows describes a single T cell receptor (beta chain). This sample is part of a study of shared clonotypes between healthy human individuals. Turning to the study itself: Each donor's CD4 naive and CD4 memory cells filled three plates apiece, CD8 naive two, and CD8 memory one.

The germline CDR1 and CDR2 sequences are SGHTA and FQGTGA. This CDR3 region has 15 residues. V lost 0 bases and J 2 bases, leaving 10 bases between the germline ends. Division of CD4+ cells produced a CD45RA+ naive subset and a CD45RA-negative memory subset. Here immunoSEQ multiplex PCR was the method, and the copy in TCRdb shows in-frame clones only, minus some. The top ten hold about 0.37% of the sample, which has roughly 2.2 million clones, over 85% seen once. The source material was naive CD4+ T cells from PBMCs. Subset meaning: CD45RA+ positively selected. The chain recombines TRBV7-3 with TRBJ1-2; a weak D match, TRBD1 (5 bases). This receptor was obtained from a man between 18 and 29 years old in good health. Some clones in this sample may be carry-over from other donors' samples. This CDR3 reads CASSLTAGTNYGYTF. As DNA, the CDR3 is TGTGCCAGCAGCTTAACGGCAGGGACCAACTATGGCTACACCTTC.